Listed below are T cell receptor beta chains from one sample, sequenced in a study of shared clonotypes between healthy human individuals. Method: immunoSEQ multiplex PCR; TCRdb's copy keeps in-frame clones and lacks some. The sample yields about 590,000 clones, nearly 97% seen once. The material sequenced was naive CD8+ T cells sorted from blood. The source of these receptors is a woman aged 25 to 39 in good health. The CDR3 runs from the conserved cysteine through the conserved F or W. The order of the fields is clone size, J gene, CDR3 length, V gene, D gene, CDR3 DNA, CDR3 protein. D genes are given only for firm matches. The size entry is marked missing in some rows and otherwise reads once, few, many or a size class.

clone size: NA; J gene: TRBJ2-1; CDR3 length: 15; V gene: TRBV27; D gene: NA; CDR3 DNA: TGTGCCAGCAGAATGAGTTCAACCTTCTACAATGAGCAGTTCTTC; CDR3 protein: CASRMSSTFYNEQFF
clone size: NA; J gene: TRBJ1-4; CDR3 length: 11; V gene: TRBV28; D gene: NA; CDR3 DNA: TGTGCCATCATGGATAATGAAAAACTGTTTTTT; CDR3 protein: CAIMDNEKLFF
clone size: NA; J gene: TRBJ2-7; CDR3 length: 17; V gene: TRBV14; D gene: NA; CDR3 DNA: TGTGCCAGCAGCCGGGCTTATTCCGGGACATTCACTTACGAGCAGTACTTC; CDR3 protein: CASSRAYSGTFTYEQYF
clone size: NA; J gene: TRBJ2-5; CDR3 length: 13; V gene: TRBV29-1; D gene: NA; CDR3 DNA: TGCAGCGTTGAATCGGGGGTTGAAGAGACCCAGTACTTC; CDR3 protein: CSVESGVEETQYF
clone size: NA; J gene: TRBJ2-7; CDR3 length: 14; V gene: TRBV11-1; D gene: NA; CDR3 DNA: TGTGCCAGCAGCTTAGTAGGAATCGCCTACGAGCAGTACTTC; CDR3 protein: CASSLVGIAYEQYF
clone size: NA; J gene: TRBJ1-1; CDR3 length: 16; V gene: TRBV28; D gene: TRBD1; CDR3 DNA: TGTGCCAGCAGTTTACCGATTAGGACAGGGTGGACTGAAGCTTTCTTT; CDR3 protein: CASSLPIRTGWTEAFF
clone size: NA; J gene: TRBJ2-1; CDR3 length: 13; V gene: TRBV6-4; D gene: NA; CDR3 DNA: TGTGCCAGCAGTGAACTTAGAGGGAATGAGCAGTTCTTC; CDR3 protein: CASSELRGNEQFF
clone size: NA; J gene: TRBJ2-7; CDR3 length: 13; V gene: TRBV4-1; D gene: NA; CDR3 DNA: TGCGCCAGCAGCCAGGACTATTCCTACGAGCAGTACTTC; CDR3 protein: CASSQDYSYEQYF
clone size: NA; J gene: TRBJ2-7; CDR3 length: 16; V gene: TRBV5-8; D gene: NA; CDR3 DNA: TGTGCCAGCAGCCAAAGAGTTCGGTCTACGATCTACGAGCAGTACTTC; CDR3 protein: CASSQRVRSTIYEQYF
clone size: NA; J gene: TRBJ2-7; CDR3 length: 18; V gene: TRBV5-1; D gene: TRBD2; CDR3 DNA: TGCGCCAGCAGCCAACCCGGGACTAGCGGGACTTTTTCCTACGAGCAGTACTTC; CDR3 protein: CASSQPGTSGTFSYEQYF
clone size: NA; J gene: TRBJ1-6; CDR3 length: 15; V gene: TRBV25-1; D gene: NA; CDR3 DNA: TGTGCCAGCAGTGAATACGGGGGGCTCGGTTCACCCCTCCACTTT; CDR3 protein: CASSEYGGLGSPLHF
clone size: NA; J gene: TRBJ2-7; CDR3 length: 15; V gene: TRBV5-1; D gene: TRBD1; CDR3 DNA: TGCGCCAGCAGCTTGGCCGGGACAGGCTTTTACGAGCAGTACTTC; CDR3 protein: CASSLAGTGFYEQYF
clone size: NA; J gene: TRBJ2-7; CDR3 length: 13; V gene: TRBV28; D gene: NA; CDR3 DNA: TGTGCCAGCAGGACGGACGGACTCTACGAGCAGTACTTC; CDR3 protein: CASRTDGLYEQYF
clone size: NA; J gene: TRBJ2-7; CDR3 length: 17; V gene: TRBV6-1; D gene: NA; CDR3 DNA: TGTGCCAGCAGTGGGCGGATCCTCACAGGTGACTCCTACGAGCAGTACTTC; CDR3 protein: CASSGRILTGDSYEQYF
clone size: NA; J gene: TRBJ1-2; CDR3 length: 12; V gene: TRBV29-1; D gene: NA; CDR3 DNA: TGCAGCGTTGGAGGGCAAAACTATGGCTACACCTTC; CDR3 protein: CSVGGQNYGYTF
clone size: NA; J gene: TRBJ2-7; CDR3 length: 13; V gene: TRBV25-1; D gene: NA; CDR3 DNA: TGTGCCAGCAGAGGGCGCGACACCTACGAGCAGTACTTC; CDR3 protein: CASRGRDTYEQYF
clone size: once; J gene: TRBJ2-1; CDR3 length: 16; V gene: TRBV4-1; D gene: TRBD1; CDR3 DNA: TGCGCCAGCAGCCATGCGAACAGGGGTTCGGACAATGAGCAGTTCTTC; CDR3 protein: CASSHANRGSDNEQFF
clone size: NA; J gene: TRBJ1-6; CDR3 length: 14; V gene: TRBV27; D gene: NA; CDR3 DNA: TGTGCCAGCAGTTTAGGCGGCAGTAATTCACCCCTCCACTTT; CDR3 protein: CASSLGGSNSPLHF
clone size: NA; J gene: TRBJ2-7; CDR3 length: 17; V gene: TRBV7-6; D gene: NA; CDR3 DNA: TGTGCCAGCAGCTTAGAAGATAGGCCACTACACTCCTACGAGCAGTACTTC; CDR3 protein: CASSLEDRPLHSYEQYF
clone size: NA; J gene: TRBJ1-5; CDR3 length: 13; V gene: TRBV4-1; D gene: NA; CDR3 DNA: TGCGCCAGCAGCCAAACGGAGCTTTGGCCCCAGCATTTT; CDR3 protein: CASSQTELWPQHF
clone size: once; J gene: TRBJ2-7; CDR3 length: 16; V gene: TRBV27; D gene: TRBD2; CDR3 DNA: TGTGCCAGCAGTCGCGTTCTAGCGGGAGGTTGGTACGAGCAGTACTTC; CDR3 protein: CASSRVLAGGWYEQYF
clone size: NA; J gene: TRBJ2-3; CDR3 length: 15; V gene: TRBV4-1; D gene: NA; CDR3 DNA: TGCGCCAGCAGCCAATGGGAGACTGGCACAGATACGCAGTATTTT; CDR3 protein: CASSQWETGTDTQYF
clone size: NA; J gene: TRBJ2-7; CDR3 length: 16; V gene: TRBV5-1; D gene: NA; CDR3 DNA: TGCGCCAGCAGCCCCTACGGGCCGGAGAGCTCCTACGAGCAGTACTTC; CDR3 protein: CASSPYGPESSYEQYF
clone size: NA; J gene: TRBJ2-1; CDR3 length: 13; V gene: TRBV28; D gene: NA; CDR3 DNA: TGTGCCACAACTCTCGGGGGAGCGAATGAGCAGTTCTTC; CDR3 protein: CATTLGGANEQFF
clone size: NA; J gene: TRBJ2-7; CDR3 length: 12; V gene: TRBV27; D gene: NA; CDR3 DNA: TGTGCCAGCACTGGCGGATTCTACGAGCAGTACTTC; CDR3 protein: CASTGGFYEQYF
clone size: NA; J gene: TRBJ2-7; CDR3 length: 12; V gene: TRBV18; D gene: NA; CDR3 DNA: TGTGCCAGCTCAGACTCCCGGCAGGACAAGTACTTC; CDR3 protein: CASSDSRQDKYF
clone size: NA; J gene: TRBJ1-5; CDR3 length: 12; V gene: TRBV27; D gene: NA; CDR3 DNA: TGTGCCAGCAGTGACGTCAATCAGCCCCAGCATTTT; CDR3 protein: CASSDVNQPQHF
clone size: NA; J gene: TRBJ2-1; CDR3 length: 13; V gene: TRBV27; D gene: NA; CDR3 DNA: TGTGCCAGCAGTTTTCAGCAGTACAATGAGCAGTTCTTC; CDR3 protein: CASSFQQYNEQFF
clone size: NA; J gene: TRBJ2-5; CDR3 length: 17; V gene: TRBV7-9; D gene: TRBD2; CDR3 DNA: TGTGCCAGCAGCTCGATAATAGCGGGTAACCAAGGTGAGACCCAGTACTTC; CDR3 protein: CASSSIIAGNQGETQYF
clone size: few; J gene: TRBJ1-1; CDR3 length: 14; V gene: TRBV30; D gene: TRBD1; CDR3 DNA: TGTGCCTGGAGCAACGGACAGGGGAACACTGAAGCTTTCTTT; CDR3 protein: CAWSNGQGNTEAFF
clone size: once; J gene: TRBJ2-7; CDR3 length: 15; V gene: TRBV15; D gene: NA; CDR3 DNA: TGTGCCACCAGCATGACGGGAGCCGGCGGCTACGAGCAGTACTTC; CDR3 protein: CATSMTGAGGYEQYF
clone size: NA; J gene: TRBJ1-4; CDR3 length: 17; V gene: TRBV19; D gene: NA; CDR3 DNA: TGTGCCAGTAGTATTCCCCCCCCGTTGGGGGCCGAGGAAAAACTGTTTTTT; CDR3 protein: CASSIPPPLGAEEKLFF
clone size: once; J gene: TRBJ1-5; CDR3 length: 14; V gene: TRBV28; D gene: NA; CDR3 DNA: TGTGCCAGCAGCCCTGTAAGCAGCAATCAGCCCCAGCATTTT; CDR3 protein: CASSPVSSNQPQHF
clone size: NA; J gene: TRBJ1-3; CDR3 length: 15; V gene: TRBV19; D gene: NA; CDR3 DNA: TGTGCCAGTACAAAAAGCGGACACTCTGGAAACACCATATATTTT; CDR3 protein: CASTKSGHSGNTIYF
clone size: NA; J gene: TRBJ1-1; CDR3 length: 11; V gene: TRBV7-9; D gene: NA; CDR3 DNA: TGTGCCAGCAGCCAGGGCCCTGAAGCTTTCTTT; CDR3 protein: CASSQGPEAFF
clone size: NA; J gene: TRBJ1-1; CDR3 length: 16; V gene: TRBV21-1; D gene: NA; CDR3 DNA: TGTGCCAGCAGCACACCCGGGACCCCTGGGGACACTGAAGCTTTCTTT; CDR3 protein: CASSTPGTPGDTEAFF
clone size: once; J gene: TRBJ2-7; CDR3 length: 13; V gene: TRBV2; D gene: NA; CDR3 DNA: TGTGCCAGCTCGGACAGTAATAGCTTCGAGCAGTACTTC; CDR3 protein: CASSDSNSFEQYF
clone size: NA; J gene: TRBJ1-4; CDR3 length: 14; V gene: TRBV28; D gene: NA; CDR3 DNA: TGTGCCAGCAGCCCCGGGGAGGAGGTTGAAAAACTGTTTTTT; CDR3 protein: CASSPGEEVEKLFF
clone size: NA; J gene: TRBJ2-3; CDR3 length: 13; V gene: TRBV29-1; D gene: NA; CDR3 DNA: TGCAGCGTTGACGACGGGGGTCCAGATACGCAGTATTTT; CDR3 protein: CSVDDGGPDTQYF
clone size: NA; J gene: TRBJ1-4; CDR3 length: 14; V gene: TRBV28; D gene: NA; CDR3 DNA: TGTGCCAGCAGTTTTCGGGTTGGCAGTGAAAAACTGTTTTTT; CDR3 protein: CASSFRVGSEKLFF
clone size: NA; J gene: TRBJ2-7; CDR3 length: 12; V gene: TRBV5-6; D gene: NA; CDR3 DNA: TGTGCCAGCAGCTCGGATCCCTACGAGCAGTACTTC; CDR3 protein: CASSSDPYEQYF
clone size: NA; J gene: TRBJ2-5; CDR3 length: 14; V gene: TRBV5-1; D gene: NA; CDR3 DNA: TGCGCCAGCAGCGCAACGCCCGAGGGGGAGACCCAGTACTTC; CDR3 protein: CASSATPEGETQYF
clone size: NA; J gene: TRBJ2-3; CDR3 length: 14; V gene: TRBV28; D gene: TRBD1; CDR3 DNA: TGTGCCAGCAGTTCGACAGGGACCGCGGATACGCAGTATTTT; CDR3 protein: CASSSTGTADTQYF
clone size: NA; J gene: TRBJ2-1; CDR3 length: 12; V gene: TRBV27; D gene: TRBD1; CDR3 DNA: TGTGCCAGCGTGGGACAGAGCAATGAGCAGTTCTTC; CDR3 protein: CASVGQSNEQFF
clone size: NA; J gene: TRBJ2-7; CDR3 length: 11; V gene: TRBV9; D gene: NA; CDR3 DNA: TGTGCCAGCAGCGGGGCCGGCGAGCAGTACTTC; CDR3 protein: CASSGAGEQYF
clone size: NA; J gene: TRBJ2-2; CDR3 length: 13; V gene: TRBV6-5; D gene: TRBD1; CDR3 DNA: TGTGCCAGCAGTTTCGAACAGGGGTTGGAGCTGTTTTTT; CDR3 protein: CASSFEQGLELFF
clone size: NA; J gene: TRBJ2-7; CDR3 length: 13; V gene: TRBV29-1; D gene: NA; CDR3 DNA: TGCAGCGTTGGTGAGGGGGTAAGCTACGAGCAGTACTTC; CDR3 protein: CSVGEGVSYEQYF
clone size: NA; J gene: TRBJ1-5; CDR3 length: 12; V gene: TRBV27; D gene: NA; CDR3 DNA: TGTGCCAGCAGCACGGGTGGTAGGCCCCAGCATTTT; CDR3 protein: CASSTGGRPQHF
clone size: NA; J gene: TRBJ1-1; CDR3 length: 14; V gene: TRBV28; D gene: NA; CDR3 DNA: TGTGCCAGCAGTTTATATGGAAGTAGGACTGAAGCTTTCTTT; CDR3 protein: CASSLYGSRTEAFF
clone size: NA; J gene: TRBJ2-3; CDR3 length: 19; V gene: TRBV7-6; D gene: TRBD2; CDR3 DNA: TGTGCCAGCAGCTTAGCCTCCGGGACTAGCGGGAGTTGGGCAGATACGCAGTATTTT; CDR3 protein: CASSLASGTSGSWADTQYF
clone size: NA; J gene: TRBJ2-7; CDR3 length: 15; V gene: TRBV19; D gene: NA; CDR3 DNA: TGTGCCAGTAGTATAGGTCTGGGGGGCGTCCACGAGCAGTACTTC; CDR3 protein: CASSIGLGGVHEQYF
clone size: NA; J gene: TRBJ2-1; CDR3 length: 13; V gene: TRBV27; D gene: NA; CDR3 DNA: TGTGCCAGCAGTTTATCCCCGCCCAATGAGCAGTTCTTC; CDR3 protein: CASSLSPPNEQFF
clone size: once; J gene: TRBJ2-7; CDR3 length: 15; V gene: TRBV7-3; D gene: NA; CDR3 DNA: TGTGCCAGCAGCCTCCGACGGAGGTCCTCCTACGAGCAGTACTTC; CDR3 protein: CASSLRRRSSYEQYF
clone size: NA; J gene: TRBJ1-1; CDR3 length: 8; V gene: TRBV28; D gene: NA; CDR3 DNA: TGTGCCACCCAAAAGGCTTTCTTT; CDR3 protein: CATQKAFF
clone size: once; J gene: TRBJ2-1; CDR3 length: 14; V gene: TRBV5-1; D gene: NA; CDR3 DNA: TGCGCCAGCAGCCCTGTCGCGAGAAACAATGAGCAGTTCTTC; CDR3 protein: CASSPVARNNEQFF
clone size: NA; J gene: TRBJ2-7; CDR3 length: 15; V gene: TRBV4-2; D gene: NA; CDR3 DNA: TGTGCCAGCAGCCAGGGAACCCCACCTTCCTACGAGCAGTACTTC; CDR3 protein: CASSQGTPPSYEQYF
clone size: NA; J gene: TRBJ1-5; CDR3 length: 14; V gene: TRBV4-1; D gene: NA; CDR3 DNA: TGCGCCAGCAGCCAAGATAATGGCAATCAGCCCCAGCATTTT; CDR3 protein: CASSQDNGNQPQHF
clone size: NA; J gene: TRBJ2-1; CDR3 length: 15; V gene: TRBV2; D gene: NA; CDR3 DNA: TGTGCCAGCAGTGAACTTGGTAGCTCCTACAATGAGCAGTTCTTC; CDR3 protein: CASSELGSSYNEQFF
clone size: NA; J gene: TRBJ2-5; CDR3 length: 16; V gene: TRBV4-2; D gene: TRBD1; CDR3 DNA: TGTGCCAGCAGCCCGGACAGGGCGTGGGGCCAAGAGACCCAGTACTTC; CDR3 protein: CASSPDRAWGQETQYF